This record looks at one TCR beta chain sequence and its context. Clones were read by immunoSEQ multiplex PCR, and TCRdb kept only the in-frame ones, dropping some. This repertoire shows under 500,000 clones, 87% found once; its top ten account for nearly 2%. The study drew participants aged about 18 to 89 years from fewer than 30 US areas. The source of the sample is a study of blood T cell repertoires in COVID-19. V was shortened by 3 bases and J by 3 bases, with 13 bases between the two germline ends. Germline values: CDR1 LNHDA, CDR2 SQIVND (reference sequence). The CDR3 sequence is 15 residues long.

The genes are TRBV19 and TRBJ2-3; possibly TRBD1 for D (6 bases). The specimen sequenced was PBMCs or T cells enriched from blood (not recorded which). The sequence was obtained from a young woman with acute COVID-19. Written as DNA, the CDR3 is TGTGCCAGTAGTATCATGGACAGATCGACAGATACGCAGTATTTT. Encoded protein: CASSIMDRSTDTQYF.